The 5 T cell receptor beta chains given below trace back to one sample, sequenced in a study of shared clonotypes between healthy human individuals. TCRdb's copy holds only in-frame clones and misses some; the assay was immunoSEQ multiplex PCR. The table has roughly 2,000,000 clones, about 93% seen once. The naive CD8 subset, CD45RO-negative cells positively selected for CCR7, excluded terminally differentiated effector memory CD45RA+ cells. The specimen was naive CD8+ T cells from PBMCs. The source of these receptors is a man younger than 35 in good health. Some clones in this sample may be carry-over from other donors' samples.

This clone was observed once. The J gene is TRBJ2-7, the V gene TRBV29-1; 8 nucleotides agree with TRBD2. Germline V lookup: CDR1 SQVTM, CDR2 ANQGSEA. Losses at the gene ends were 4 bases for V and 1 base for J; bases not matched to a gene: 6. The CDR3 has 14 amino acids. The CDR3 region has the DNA TGCAGCGTTGCCCGAACTAGCGGATCCTACGAGCAGTACTTC. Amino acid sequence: CSVARTSGSYEQYF.

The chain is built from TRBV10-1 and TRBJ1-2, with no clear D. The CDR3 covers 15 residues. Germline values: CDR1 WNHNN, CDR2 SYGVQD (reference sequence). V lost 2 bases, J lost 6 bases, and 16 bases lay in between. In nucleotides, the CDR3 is TGCGCCAGCAGTGAGGATCCGGGTTTGAAGCATGGCTACACCTTC. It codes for CASSEDPGLKHGYTF.

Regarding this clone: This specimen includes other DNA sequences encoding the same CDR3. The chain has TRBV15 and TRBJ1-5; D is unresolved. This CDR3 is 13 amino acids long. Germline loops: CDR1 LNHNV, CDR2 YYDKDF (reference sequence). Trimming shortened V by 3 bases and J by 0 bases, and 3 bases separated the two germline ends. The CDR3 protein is CATSRNSNQPQHF. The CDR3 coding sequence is TGTGCCACCAGCAGGAATAGCAATCAGCCCCAGCATTTT.

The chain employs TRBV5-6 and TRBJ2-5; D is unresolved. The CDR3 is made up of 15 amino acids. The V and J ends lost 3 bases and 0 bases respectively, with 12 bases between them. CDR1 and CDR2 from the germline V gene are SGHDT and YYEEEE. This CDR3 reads CASSSFERYQETQYF. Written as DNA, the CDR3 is TGTGCCAGCAGCTCTTTCGAAAGGTACCAAGAGACCCAGTACTTC.

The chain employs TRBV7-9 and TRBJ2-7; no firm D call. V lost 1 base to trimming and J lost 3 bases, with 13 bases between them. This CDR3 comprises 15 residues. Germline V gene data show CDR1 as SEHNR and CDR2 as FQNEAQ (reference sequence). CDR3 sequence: CASSLVALVGYEQYF. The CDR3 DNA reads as TGTGCCAGCAGCTTAGTTGCGTTGGTCGGCTACGAGCAGTACTTC.